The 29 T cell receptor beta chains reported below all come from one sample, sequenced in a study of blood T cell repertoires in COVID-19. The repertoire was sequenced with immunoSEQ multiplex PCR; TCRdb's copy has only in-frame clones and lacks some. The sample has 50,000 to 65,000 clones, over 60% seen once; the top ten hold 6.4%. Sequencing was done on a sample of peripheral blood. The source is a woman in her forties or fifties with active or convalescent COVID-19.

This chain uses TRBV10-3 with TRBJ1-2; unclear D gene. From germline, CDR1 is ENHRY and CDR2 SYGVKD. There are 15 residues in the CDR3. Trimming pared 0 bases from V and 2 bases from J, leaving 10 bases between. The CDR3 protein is CAISESVGPNYGYTF. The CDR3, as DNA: TGTGCCATCAGTGAGTCAGTGGGCCCCAACTATGGCTACACCTTC.

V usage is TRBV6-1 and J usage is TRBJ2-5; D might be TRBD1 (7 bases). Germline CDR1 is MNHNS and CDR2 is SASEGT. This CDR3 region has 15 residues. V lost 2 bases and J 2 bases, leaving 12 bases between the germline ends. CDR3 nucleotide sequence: TGTGCCAGCAGTGAAATAGCAGGGGGGCAAGAGACCCAGTACTTC. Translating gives CASSEIAGGQETQYF.

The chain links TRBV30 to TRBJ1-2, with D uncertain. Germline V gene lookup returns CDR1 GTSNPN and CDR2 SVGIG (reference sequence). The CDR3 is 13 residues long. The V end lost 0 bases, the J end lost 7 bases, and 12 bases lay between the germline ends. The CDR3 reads CAWSVPTEPGYTF. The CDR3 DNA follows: TGTGCCTGGAGTGTACCCACAGAACCTGGCTACACCTTC.

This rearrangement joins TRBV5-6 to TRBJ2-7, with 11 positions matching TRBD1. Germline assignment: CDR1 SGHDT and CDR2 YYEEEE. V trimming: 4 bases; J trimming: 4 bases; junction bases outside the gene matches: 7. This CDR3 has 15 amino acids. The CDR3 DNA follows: TGTGCCAGCAGCCCTCGGGACAGGGGGATATACGAGCAGTACTTC. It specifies CASSPRDRGIYEQYF.

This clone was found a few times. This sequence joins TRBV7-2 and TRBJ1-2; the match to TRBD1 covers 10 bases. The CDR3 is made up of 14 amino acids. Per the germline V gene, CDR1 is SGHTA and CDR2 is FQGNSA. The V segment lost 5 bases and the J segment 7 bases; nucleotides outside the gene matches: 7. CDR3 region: CASSTAGQGTGYTF. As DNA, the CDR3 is TGTGCCAGCAGCACAGCGGGACAGGGGACTGGCTACACCTTC.

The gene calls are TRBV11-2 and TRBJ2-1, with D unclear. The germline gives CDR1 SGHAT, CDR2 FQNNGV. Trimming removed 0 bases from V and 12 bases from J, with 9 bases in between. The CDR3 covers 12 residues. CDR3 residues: CASSLERNWQFF. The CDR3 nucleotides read TGTGCCAGCAGCTTAGAGCGCAACTGGCAGTTCTTC.

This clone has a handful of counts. The CDR3 sequence is CASGQTGGQPQHF. Written as DNA, the CDR3 is TGTGCCAGCGGACAGACAGGGGGACAGCCCCAGCATTTT. J is TRBJ1-5 and V is TRBV2, with 9 bases matching TRBD1. CDR1 and CDR2 from the germline V gene are SNHLY and FYNNEI. The CDR3 extends over 13 amino acids. V shed 8 bases, J shed 7 bases, and the junction held 6 bases outside the gene matches.

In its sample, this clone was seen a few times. DNA of the CDR3: TGTGCCAGCGGCCGGGACAGGGGAGACGAGCAGTACTTC. Translated, it gives CASGRDRGDEQYF. The chain has TRBV6-5 and TRBJ2-7; 10 bases fit TRBD1. The CDR3 has 13 residues. V trimming: 8 bases; J trimming: 5 bases; junction bases outside the gene matches: 6. Per the germline V gene, CDR1 is MNHEY and CDR2 is SVGAGI.

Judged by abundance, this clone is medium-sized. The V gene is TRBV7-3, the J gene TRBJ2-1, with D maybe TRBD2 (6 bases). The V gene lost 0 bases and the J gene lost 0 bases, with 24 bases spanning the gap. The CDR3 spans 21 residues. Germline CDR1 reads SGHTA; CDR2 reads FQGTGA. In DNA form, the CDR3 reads TGTGCCAGCAGCTTAACGTTTCAACCGGGACTCCCCGAGAGCTCCTACAATGAGCAGTTCTTC. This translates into CASSLTFQPGLPESSYNEQFF.

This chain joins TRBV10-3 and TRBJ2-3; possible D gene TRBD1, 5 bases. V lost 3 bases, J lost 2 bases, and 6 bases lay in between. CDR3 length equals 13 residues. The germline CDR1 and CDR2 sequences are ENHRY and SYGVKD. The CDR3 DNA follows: TGTGCCATCAGTGACAGGGCCACAGATACGCAGTATTTT. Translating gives CAISDRATDTQYF.

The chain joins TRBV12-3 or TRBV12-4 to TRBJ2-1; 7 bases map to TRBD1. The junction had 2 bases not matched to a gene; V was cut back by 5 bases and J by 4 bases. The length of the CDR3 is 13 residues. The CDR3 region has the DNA TGTGCCAGCAGTCCGGACAGGTACAATGAGCAGTTCTTC. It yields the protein CASSPDRYNEQFF.

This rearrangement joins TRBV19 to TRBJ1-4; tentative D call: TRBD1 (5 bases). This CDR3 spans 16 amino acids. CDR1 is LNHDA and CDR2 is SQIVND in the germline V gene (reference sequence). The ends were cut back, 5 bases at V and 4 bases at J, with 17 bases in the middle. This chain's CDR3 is CASSQGAAAINEKLFF. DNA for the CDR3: TGTGCCAGTAGTCAAGGGGCGGCGGCGATTAATGAAAAACTGTTTTTT.

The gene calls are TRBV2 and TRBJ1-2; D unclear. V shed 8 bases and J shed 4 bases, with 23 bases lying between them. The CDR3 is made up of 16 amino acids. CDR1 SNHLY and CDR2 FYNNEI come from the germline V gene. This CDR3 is CASEAVAREAIYGYTF. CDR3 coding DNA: TGTGCCAGCGAAGCCGTAGCCCGGGAAGCTATCTATGGCTACACCTTC.

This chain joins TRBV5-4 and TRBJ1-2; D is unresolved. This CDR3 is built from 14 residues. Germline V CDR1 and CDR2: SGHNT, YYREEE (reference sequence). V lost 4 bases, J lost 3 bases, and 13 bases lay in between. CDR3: CASSLGPNYYGYTF. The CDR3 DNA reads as TGTGCCAGCAGCCTGGGTCCTAACTACTATGGCTACACCTTC.

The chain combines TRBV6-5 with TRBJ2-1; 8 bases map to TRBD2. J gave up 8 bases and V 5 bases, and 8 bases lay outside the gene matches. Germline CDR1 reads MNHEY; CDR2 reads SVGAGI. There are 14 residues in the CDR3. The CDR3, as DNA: TGTGCCAGCAGTAGCGGGAGTGCAGTCTATGAGCAGTTCTTC. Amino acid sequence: CASSSGSAVYEQFF.

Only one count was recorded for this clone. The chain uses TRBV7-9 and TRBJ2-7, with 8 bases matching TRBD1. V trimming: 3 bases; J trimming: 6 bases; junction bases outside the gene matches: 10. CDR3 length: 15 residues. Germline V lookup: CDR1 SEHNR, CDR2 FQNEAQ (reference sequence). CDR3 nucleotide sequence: TGTGCCAGCAGCTTTGGACAGGGTGTCATCAGCGAGCAGTACTTC. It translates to CASSFGQGVISEQYF.

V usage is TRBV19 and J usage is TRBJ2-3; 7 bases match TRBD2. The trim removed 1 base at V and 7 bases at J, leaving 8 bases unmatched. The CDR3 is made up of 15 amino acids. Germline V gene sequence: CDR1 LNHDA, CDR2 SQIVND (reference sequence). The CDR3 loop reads CASSIAASGGNTQYF. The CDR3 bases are TGTGCCAGTAGTATAGCGGCTAGCGGAGGGAATACGCAGTATTTT. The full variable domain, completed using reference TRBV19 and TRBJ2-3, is DGGITQSPKYLFRKEGQNVTLSCEQNLNHDAMYWYRQDPGQGLRLIYYSQIVNDFQKGDIAEGYSVSREKKESFPLTVTSAQKNPTAFYLCASSIAASGGNTQYFGPGTRLTVL.

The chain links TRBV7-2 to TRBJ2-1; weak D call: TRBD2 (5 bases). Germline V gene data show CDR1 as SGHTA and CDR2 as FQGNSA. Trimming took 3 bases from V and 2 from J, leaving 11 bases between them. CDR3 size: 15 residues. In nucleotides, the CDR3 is TGTGCCAGCAGCTTGGACTCCCTCGCCTACAATGAGCAGTTCTTC. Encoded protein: CASSLDSLAYNEQFF.

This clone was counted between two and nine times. This CDR3 reads CASSQADREDNSPLHF. CDR3 sequence (DNA): TGTGCCAGCAGCCAAGCGGACAGGGAAGATAATTCACCCCTCCACTTT. The chain is built from TRBV4-2 and TRBJ1-6, with 8 bases lining up with TRBD1. Trimming removed 1 base from V and 5 bases from J; junction bases left unmatched: 4. This CDR3 is built from 16 residues. From germline, CDR1 is LGHNA and CDR2 YNFKEQ.

The DNA for the CDR3 is TGTGCCAGCAGCCAAGAATTTTCGGGGACTACCTACGAGCAGTACTTC. Translating it yields CASSQEFSGTTYEQYF. The chain combines TRBV14 with TRBJ2-7; 7 positions match TRBD2. Germline CDR1 reads SGHDN; CDR2 reads FVKESK. CDR3 size: 16 residues. With 0 bases clipped from V and 2 bases from J, the junction kept 7 bases outside the gene matches.

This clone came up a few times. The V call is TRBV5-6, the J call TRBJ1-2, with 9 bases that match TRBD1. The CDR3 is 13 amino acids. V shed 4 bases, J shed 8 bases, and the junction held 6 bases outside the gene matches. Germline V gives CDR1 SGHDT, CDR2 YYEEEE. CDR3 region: CASSGDRAVGYTF. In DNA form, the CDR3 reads TGTGCCAGCAGCGGGGACAGGGCGGTCGGCTACACCTTC.

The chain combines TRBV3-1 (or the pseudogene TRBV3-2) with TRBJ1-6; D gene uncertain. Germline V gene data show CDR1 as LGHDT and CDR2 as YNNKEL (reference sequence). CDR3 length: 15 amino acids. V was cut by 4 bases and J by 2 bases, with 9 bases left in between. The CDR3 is CASSRAGTYNSPLHF. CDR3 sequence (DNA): TGTGCCAGCAGCCGGGCGGGGACCTATAATTCACCCCTCCACTTT.

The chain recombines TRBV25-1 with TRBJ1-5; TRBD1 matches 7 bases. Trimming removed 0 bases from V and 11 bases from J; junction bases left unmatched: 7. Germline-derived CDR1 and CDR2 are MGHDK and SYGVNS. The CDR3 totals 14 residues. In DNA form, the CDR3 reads TGTGCCAGCAGTGAATATCAGGGGGGTCCGGCCCAGCATTTT. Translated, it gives CASSEYQGGPAQHF.

As DNA, the CDR3 is TGTGCCAGCAGCCTTAAACCAGGCTCCTACACCGGGGAGCTGTTTTTT. It specifies CASSLKPGSYTGELFF. The chain has TRBV3-1 (or the pseudogene TRBV3-2) and TRBJ2-2, with D unclear. The CDR3 length is 16 residues. Trimming shortened V by 4 bases and J by 3 bases, and 15 bases separated the two germline ends. Germline V gene sequence: CDR1 LGHDT, CDR2 YNNKEL (reference sequence).

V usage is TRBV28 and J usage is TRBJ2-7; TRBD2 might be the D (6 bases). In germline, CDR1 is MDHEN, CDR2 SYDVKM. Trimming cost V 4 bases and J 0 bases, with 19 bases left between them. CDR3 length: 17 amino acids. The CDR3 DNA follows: TGTGCCAGCAGTTCCGGGACTTTCTTTTCTGCCTCCTACGAGCAGTACTTC. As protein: CASSSGTFFSASYEQYF.

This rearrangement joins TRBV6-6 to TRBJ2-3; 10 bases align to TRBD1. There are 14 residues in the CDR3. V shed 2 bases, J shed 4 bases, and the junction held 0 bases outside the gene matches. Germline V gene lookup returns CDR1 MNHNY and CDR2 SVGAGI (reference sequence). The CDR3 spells CASSYGTGADTQYF. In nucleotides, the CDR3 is TGTGCCAGCAGTTACGGGACAGGGGCAGATACGCAGTATTTT.

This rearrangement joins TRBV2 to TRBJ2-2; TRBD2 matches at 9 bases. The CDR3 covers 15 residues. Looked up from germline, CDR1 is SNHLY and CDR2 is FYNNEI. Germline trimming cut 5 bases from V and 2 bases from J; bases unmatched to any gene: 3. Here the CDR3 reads CASSRLAANTGELFF. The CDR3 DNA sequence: TGTGCCAGCAGTAGACTAGCGGCTAACACCGGGGAGCTGTTTTTT. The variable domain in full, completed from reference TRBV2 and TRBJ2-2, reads EPEVTQTPSHQVTQMGQEVILRCVPISNHLYFYWYRQILGQKVEFLVSFYNNEISEKSEIFDDQFSVERPDGSNFTLKIRSTKLEDSAMYFCASSRLAANTGELFFGEGSRLTVL.

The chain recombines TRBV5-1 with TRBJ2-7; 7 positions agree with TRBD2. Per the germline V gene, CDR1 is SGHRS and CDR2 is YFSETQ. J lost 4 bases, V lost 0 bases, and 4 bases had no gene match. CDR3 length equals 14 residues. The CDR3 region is CASSLGRESYEQYF. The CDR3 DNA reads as TGCGCCAGCAGCTTGGGGCGGGAGTCGTACGAGCAGTACTTC. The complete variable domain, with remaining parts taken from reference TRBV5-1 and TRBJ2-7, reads KAGVTQTPRYLIKTRGQQVTLSCSPISGHRSVSWYQQTPGQGLQFLFEYFSETQRNKGNFPGRFSGRQFSNSRSEMNVSTLELGDSALYLCASSLGRESYEQYFGPGTRLTVT.

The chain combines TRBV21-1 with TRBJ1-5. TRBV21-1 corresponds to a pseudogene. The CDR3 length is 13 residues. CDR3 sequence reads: CATLCGLNQPQHF. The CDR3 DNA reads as TGTGCCACACTGTGCGGCCTCAATCAGCCCCAGCATTTT.